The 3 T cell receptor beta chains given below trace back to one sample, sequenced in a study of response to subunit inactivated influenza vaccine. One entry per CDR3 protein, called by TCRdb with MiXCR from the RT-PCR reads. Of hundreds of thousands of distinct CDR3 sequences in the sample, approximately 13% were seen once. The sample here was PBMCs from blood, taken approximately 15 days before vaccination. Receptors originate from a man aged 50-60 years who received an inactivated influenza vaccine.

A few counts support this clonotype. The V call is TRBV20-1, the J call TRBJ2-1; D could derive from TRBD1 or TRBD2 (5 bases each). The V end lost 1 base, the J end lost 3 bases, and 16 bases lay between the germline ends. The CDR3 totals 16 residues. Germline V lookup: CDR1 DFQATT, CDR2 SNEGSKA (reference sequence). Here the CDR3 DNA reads TGCAGTGCTAGAGTCGGGTCGGGGCAGGGCTACAATGAGCAGTTCTTC. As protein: CSARVGSGQGYNEQFF.

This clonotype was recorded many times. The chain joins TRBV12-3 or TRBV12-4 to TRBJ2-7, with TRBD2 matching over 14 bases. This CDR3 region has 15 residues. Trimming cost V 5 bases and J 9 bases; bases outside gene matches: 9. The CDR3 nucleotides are TGTGCCAGCAGTGATGGGACTAGCGGGAGAACGGCGCAGTACTTC. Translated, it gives CASSDGTSGRTAQYF.

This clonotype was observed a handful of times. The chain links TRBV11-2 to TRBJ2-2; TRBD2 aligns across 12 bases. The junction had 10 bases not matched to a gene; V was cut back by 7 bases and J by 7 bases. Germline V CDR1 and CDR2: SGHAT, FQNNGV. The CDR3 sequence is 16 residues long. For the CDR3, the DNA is TGTGCCAGCATCCTTCTAGCGGGGGGGCTGCTCGGGGAGCTGTTTTTT. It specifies CASILLAGGLLGELFF.